A single sample gave rise to the 14 T cell receptor beta chains below, sequenced in a study of blood T cell repertoires in COVID-19. The table came from immunoSEQ multiplex PCR; TCRdb's copy has only in-frame clones and leaves some out. Seen here are 20,000 to 25,000 clones, roughly nine tenths observed once, and the top ten hold 8% to 10%. Sequencing was done on a sample of peripheral blood. The receptors come from a human donor with active COVID-19. The donor label of this sample is uncertain.

This clone was detected only a few times. J is TRBJ2-7 and V is TRBV19; D is unclear. The CDR3 runs to 15 residues. Trimming removed 5 bases at V and 2 bases at J, with 16 bases between. Per the germline V gene, CDR1 is LNHDA and CDR2 is SQIVND (reference sequence). CDR3 loop: CASSAREALTYEQYF. The CDR3 DNA reads TGTGCCAGTAGTGCTCGCGAGGCTCTAACCTACGAGCAGTACTTC.

The chain has TRBV5-4 and TRBJ1-5; D call uncertain. CDR3 length equals 13 residues. Germline loops: CDR1 SGHNT, CDR2 YYREEE (reference sequence). V was shortened by 3 bases and J by 8 bases, with 12 bases between the two germline ends. CDR3 coding DNA: TGTGCCAGCAGCTCTGGCGGGGTGAAGCCCCAGCATTTT. Protein product: CASSSGGVKPQHF.

The J gene is TRBJ2-2, the V gene TRBV6-2 or TRBV6-3; maybe TRBD2 (5 bases). This CDR3 spans 15 amino acids. The germline CDR1 and CDR2 sequences are MNHEY and SVGEGT. Trimming removed 2 bases from V and 4 bases from J, with 11 bases in between. The CDR3 DNA sequence: TGTGCCAGCAGTTACAGACCAGAGGGCACCGGGGAGCTGTTTTTT. Translated, it gives CASSYRPEGTGELFF.

The chain is built from TRBV5-7 and TRBJ2-1, with 11 bases aligning to TRBD1. TRBV5-7 is reported as an ORF; its role is uncertain. Trimming at V came to 3 bases and at J to 9 bases, leaving 8 bases not matched to a gene. This CDR3 has 15 amino acids. The CDR3 coding sequence is TGTGCCAGCAGCTCCCGGACAGGGGGCGAGACTGAGCAGTTCTTC. It yields the protein CASSSRTGGETEQFF.

The chain employs TRBV6-6 and TRBJ2-5, with a weak D call TRBD1 (5 bases). The CDR3 sequence is 16 residues long. Germline V gives CDR1 MNHNY, CDR2 SVGAGI (reference sequence). Trimming stripped 2 bases from V and 4 bases from J, with 17 bases between. The CDR3 DNA reads as TGTGCCAGCAGTTACCCGGCACAGGAACCTGGAGAGACCCAGTACTTC. Translated: CASSYPAQEPGETQYF.

This clone has just one count. This chain joins TRBV11-2 and TRBJ2-7; 11 bases are shared with TRBD2. Trimming removed 6 bases from V and 2 bases from J; junction bases left unmatched: 3. The CDR3 loop spans 14 amino acids. Germline lookup yields CDR1 SGHAT and CDR2 FQNNGV. The CDR3 region is CASRVAGGAYEQYF. The DNA for the CDR3 is TGTGCCAGCAGGGTAGCGGGAGGGGCCTACGAGCAGTACTTC.

CDR3 sequence: CASRNSGGGRGGSYNEQFF. CDR3 bases: TGTGCCAGCAGAAATAGCGGCGGTGGCCGGGGGGGCTCCTACAATGAGCAGTTCTTC. The chain is built from TRBV27 and TRBJ2-1, with 8 bases aligning to TRBD2. Germline CDR1 MNHEY, CDR2 SMNVEV (reference sequence). Trimming cost V 6 bases and J 0 bases; bases outside gene matches: 16. CDR3 size: 19 residues.

The chain uses TRBV4-3 and TRBJ2-3; D might be TRBD2 (6 bases). The CDR3 is 16 residues long. Germline V gene lookup returns CDR1 LGHNA and CDR2 YSLEER. The V and J ends lost 1 base and 2 bases respectively, with 13 bases between them. The DNA of the CDR3 is TGCGCCAGCAGCCAAGGGGCTAGCGAGGACACAGATACGCAGTATTTT. This gives the protein CASSQGASEDTDTQYF.

The chain recombines TRBV7-2 with TRBJ2-2, with 9 bases matching TRBD1. J lost 3 bases, V lost 4 bases, and 6 bases had no gene match. CDR1 SGHTA and CDR2 FQGNSA come from the germline V gene. The CDR3 loop spans 16 amino acids. This CDR3 is CASSSGQGWDTGELFF. The CDR3 bases are TGTGCCAGCAGCTCAGGACAGGGGTGGGACACCGGGGAGCTGTTTTTT.

The chain employs TRBV18 and TRBJ2-7; the D gene is possibly TRBD1 (5 bases). There are 17 residues in the CDR3. CDR1 and CDR2 (germline): KGHSH, LQKENI. The ends were cut back, 3 bases at V and 3 bases at J, with 21 bases in the middle. The CDR3 DNA sequence: TGTGCCAGCTCACCCCTTACCCAGGTTGGGGCTTACTACGAGCAGTACTTC. Protein: CASSPLTQVGAYYEQYF. The variable domain in full, with the rest retrieved from reference TRBV18 and TRBJ2-7, is NAGVMQNPRHLVRRRGQEARLRCSPMKGHSHVYWYRQLPEEGLKFMVYLQKENIIDESGMPKERFSAEFPKEGPSILRIQQVVRGDSAAYFCASSPLTQVGAYYEQYFGPGTRLTVT.

The J gene is TRBJ2-3, the V gene TRBV5-4; D call uncertain. The CDR3 totals 12 residues. Trimming removed 3 bases from V and 4 bases from J, with 6 bases in between. Germline V gene lookup returns CDR1 SGHNT and CDR2 YYREEE (reference sequence). CDR3 region: CASSSQADTQYF. The CDR3 nucleotides are TGTGCCAGCAGCTCCCAGGCAGATACGCAGTATTTT.

V gene TRBV19 combines with J gene TRBJ1-5; D is uncertain. This CDR3 has 15 amino acids. Germline V lookup: CDR1 LNHDA, CDR2 SQIVND (reference sequence). V lost 7 bases and J lost 0, with 13 bases in between. CDR3 region: CASKSGVLSNQPQHF. CDR3 nucleotides: TGTGCCAGTAAGAGCGGCGTTCTTAGCAATCAGCCCCAGCATTTT.

This chain links TRBV6-5 with TRBJ1-3, with D possibly being TRBD1 (5 bases). The CDR3 is made up of 13 amino acids. V was cut by 5 bases and J by 7 bases, with 12 bases left in between. CDR1 and CDR2 (germline): MNHEY, SVGAGI. The CDR3 loop is CASSLGGENTIYF. Written as DNA, the CDR3 is TGTGCCAGCAGTCTGGGGGGGGAGAACACCATATATTTT.

The chain is built from TRBV5-8 and TRBJ2-4, with D uncertain. This CDR3 is built from 15 residues. The V and J ends lost 4 bases and 7 bases respectively, with 18 bases between them. Germline CDR1 is SGHTS and CDR2 is YDEGEE. In DNA form, the CDR3 reads TGTGCCAGCAGCCAATCAACTCCCACCCGGAACATTCAGTACTTC. It codes for CASSQSTPTRNIQYF.